The clone carrying this T cell receptor beta chain was recorded once. Its specificity is unknown. The entry originates in a study of shared clonotypes between healthy human individuals. Cells designated naive CD8 were CD45RO-negative and were positively selected for CCR7, with terminally differentiated effector memory CD45RA+ cells excluded. CDR3 length: 16 residues. Germline values: CDR1 MNHEY, CDR2 SMNVEV (reference sequence). With 5 bases removed from V and 4 bases from J, the gap between germline ends came to 20 bases. Overall study findings and caveats: Clonotype sharing levels among donors were expected to vary with sequencing depth. Memory subsets had estimated richness that was generally smaller than that of naive subsets.

The material for each subset, its genomic DNA, was split evenly across several immunoSEQ plates. Libraries were prepared by immunoSEQ multiplex PCR; TCRdb keeps only in-frame clonotypes and omits some of them. This table has approximately 2,200,000 clones, 85% to 95% appearing once. Material for sequencing was naive CD8+ T cells from PBMCs. V and J are TRBV27 and TRBJ1-1; D uncertain. The origin of this receptor is a man between 18 and 35 years old in good health. Some clones in this sample may be carry-over from other donors' samples. CDR3 sequence: CASSPRGRSGVTEAFF. The CDR3 nucleotides read TGTGCCAGCAGTCCTCGCGGGAGGTCTGGAGTCACTGAAGCTTTCTTT.